The TCR beta chain described here comes from a study of T-cell memory formation after mild COVID-19. About this clonotype itself: Its antigen is currently unknown.

Looked up from germline, CDR1 is SGHVS and CDR2 is FNYEAQ. The CDR3 sequence is 13 residues long. V was pared by 5 bases and J by 4 bases, with 11 bases between. After 5'RACE with constant-segment primers, TCR alpha and TCR beta cDNA libraries carrying sample barcodes and UMIs were obtained. MiXCR was run by TCRdb on the 5' RACE reads, yielding one entry per CDR3 protein. The sample yields 300,000 to 400,000 distinct CDR3 sequences, around 15% seen once. Study-level points and caveats: Memory from before infection featured some responding clones, which suggests cross-reactive memory joined.

Material: PBMCs or a T cell subset sorted from them (not recorded which). The V call is TRBV7-6, the J call TRBJ1-1, with D tentatively TRBD1 (6 bases). This sequence was found in a young man who had mild COVID-19 (a few samples of this study predate the infection). Cell type and time point are not known. CDR3 DNA sequence: TGTGCCAGCAGCCCCGCAGGGGCCACTGAAGCTTTCTTT. Translated, it gives CASSPAGATEAFF.